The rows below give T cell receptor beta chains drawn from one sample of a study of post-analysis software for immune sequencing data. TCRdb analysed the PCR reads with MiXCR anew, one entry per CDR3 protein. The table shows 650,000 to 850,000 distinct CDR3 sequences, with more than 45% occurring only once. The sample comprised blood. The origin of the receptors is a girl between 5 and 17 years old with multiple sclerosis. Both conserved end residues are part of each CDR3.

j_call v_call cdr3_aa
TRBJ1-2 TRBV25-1 CASSASWYGYTF
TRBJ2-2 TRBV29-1 CSVEVRTATGELFF
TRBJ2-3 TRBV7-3 CACSLKGADTQYF
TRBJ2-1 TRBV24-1 CATSDEASGRPIAPNEQFF
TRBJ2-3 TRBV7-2 CASSSDRRQDTQYF
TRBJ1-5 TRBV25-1 CASSDYGGQPQHF
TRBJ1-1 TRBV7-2 CASSLIRVNTEAFF
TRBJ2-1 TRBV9 CASSAQWSSYNEQFF
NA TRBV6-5 CASSYRSGRDEQYF
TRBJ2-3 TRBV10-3 CASRRGRLALSTDTQYF